Sequencing of this T cell receptor (beta chain) was carried out in a study of T cell responses to AZD1222 COVID-19 vaccine. General observations from the study: Spike-specific TCR breadth and depth were elevated following two AZD1222 doses. Regions 160-218 and 743-854 dominated among vaccine-associated CD4 TCRs spanning spike. Baseline serostatus was positive in only a handful of AZD1222 recipients.

Sequencing was performed with immunoSEQ multiplex PCR; in TCRdb, only in-frame clones are kept and a portion is missing. The top ten hold over 13% of the sample, which has 120,000 to 150,000 clones, around 89% seen once. This CDR3 region has 15 residues. Per germline, CDR1 MNHEY and CDR2 SMNVEV (reference sequence). Germline trimming cut 5 bases from V and 8 bases from J; bases unmatched to any gene: 12. Comment on this clone: The antigen remains unidentified.

The sample in question was peripheral blood, obtained on day 0 of AZD1222 vaccination. The receptor's source is an adult in good health. The genes are TRBV27 and TRBJ1-2; 9 nucleotides line up with TRBD1. This CDR3 is CASSRLKGQGSGYTF. The CDR3 DNA sequence: TGTGCCAGCAGTCGACTCAAAGGACAGGGGAGCGGCTACACCTTC.